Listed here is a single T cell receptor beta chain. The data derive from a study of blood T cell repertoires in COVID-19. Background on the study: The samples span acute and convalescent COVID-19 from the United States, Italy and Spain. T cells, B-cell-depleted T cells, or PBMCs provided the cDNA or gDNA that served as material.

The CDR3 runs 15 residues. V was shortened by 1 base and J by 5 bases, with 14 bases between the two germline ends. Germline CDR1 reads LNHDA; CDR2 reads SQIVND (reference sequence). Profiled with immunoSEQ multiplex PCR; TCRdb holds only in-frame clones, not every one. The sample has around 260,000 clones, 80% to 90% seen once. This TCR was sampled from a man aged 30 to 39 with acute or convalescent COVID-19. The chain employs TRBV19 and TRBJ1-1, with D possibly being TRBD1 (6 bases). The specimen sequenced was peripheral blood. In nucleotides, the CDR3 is TGTGCCAGTAGTATAGGGTATTGGGGGCTTACTGAAGCTTTCTTT. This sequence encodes CASSIGYWGLTEAFF. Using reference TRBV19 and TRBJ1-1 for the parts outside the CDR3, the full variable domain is DGGITQSPKYLFRKEGQNVTLSCEQNLNHDAMYWYRQDPGQGLRLIYYSQIVNDFQKGDIAEGYSVSREKKESFPLTVTSAQKNPTAFYLCASSIGYWGLTEAFFGQGTRLTVV.